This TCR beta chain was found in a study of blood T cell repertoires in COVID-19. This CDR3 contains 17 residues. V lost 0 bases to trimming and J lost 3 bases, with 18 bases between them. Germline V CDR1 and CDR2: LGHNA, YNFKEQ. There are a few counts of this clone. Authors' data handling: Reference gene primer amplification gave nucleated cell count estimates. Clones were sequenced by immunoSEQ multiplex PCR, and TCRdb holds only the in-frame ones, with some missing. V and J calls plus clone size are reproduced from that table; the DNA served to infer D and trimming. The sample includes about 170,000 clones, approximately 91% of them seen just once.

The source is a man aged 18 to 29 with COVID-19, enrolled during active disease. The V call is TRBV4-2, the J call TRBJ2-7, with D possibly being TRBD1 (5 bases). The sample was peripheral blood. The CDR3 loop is CASSQDTSQGLYYEQYF. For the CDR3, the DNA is TGTGCCAGCAGCCAAGATACGAGCCAGGGCCTTTACTACGAGCAGTACTTC.